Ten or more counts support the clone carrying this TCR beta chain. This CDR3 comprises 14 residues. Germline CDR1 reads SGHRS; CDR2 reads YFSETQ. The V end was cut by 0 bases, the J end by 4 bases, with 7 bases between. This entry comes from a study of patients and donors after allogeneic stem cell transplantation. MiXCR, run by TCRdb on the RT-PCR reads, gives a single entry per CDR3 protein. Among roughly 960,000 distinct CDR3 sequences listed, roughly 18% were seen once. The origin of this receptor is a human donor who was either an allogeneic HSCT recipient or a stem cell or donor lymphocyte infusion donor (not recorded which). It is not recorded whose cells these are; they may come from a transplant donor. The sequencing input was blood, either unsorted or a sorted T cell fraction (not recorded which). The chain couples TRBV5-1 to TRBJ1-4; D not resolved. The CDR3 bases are TGCGCCAGCAGCTTGGATGGGATTAATGAAAAACTGTTTTTT. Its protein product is CASSLDGINEKLFF. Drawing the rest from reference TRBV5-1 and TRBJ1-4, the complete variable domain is KAGVTQTPRYLIKTRGQQVTLSCSPISGHRSVSWYQQTPGQGLQFLFEYFSETQRNKGNFPGRFSGRQFSNSRSEMNVSTLELGDSALYLCASSLDGINEKLFFGSGTQLSVL.